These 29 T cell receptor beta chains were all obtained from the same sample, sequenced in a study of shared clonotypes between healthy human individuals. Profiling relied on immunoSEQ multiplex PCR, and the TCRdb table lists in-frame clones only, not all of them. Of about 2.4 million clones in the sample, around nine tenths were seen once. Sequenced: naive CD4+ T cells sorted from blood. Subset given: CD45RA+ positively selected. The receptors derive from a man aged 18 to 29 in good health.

CDR3: CASSQAGASLGQPQHF. CDR3 nucleotide sequence: TGCGCCAGCAGCCAAGCAGGCGCTTCCCTGGGCCAGCCCCAGCATTTT. V and J are TRBV4-1 and TRBJ1-5; no clear D. CDR1 and CDR2 from the germline V gene are MGHRA and YSYEKL. This CDR3 contains 16 residues. Trimming took off 1 base at V and 7 bases at J, with 17 bases between the two ends.

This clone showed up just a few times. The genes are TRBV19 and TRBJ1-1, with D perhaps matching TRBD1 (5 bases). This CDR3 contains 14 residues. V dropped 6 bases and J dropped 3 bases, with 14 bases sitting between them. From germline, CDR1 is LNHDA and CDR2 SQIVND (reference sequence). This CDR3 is CASRDTGLYTEAFF. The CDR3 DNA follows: TGTGCCAGTAGGGACACAGGCCTTTACACTGAAGCTTTCTTT.

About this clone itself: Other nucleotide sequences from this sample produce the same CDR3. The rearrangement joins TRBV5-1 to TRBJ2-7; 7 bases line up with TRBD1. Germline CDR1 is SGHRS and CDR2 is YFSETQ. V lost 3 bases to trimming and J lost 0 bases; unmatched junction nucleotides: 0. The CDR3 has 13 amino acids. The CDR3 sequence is CASSWDSSYEQYF. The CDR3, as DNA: TGCGCCAGCAGCTGGGACAGCTCCTACGAGCAGTACTTC. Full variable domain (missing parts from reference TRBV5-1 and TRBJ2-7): KAGVTQTPRYLIKTRGQQVTLSCSPISGHRSVSWYQQTPGQGLQFLFEYFSETQRNKGNFPGRFSGRQFSNSRSEMNVSTLELGDSALYLCASSWDSSYEQYFGPGTRLTVT.

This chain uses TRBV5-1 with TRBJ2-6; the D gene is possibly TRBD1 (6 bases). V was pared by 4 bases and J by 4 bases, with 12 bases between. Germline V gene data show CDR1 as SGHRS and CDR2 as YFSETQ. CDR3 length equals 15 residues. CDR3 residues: CASSTTGPGANVLTF. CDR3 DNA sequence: TGCGCCAGCAGCACCACAGGGCCCGGGGCCAACGTCCTGACTTTC.

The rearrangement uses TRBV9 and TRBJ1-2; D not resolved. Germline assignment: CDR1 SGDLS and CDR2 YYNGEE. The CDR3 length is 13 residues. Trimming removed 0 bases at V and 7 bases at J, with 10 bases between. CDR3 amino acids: CASSVVGKAGYTF. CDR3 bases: TGTGCCAGCAGCGTAGTTGGGAAGGCTGGCTACACCTTC.

The CDR3 sequence: CASSQSTGLDTQYF. The CDR3 nucleotides are TGCGCCAGCAGCCAATCGACAGGGTTAGATACGCAGTATTTT. J is TRBJ2-3 and V is TRBV4-1, with 7 positions matching TRBD1. CDR3 length equals 14 residues. Germline assignment: CDR1 MGHRA and CDR2 YSYEKL. The ends lost 2 bases at V and 5 bases at J; junction bases unmatched: 4.

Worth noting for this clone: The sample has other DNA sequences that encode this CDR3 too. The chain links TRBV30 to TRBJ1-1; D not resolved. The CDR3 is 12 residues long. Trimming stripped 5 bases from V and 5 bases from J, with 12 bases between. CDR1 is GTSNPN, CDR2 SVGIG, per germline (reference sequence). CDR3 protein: CAWGEGGTEAFF. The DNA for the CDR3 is TGTGCCTGGGGGGAGGGCGGGACTGAAGCTTTCTTT.

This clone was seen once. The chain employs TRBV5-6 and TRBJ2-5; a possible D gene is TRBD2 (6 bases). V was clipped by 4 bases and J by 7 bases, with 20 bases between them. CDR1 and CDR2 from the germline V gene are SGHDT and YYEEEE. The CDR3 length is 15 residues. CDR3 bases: TGTGCCAGCAGCCAAAGGACACCGGCCGGGGGGACCCAGTACTTC. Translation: CASSQRTPAGGTQYF.

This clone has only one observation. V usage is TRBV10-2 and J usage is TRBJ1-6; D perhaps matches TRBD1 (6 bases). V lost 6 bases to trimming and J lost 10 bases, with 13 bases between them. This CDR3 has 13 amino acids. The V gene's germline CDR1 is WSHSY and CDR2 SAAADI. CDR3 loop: CASRMTGQSPLHF. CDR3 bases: TGCGCCAGCAGAATGACAGGACAATCACCCCTCCACTTT.

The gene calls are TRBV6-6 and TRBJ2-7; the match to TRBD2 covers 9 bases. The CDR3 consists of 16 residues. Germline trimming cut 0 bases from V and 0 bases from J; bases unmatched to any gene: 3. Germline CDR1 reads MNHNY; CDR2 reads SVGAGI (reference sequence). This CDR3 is CASSYSASGNSYEQYF. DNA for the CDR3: TGTGCCAGCAGTTACTCGGCTAGCGGGAACTCCTACGAGCAGTACTTC.

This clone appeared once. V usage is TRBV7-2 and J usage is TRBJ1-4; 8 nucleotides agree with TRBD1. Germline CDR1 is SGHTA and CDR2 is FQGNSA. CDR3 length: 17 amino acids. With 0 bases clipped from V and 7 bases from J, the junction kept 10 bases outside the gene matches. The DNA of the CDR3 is TGTGCCAGCAGCTTAGCGCCCCTAGCAGGGGGCAGTGAAAAACTGTTTTTT. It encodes CASSLAPLAGGSEKLFF.

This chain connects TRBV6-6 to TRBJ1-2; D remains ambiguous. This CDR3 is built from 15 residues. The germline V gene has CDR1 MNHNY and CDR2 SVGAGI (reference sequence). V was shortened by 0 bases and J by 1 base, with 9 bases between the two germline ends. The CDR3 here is CASSYSLTYNYGYTF. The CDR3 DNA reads TGTGCCAGCAGTTACTCGTTAACCTATAACTATGGCTACACCTTC.

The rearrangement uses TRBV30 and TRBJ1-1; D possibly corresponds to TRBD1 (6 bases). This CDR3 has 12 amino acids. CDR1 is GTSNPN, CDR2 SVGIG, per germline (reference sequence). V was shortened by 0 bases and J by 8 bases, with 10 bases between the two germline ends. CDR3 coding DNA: TGTGCCTGGAGTGTCTGGACAGACGAAGCTTTCTTT. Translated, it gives CAWSVWTDEAFF.

CDR3 in amino acids: CASSLAGQIYSGANVLTF. Written as DNA, the CDR3 is TGCGCCAGCAGCTTGGCAGGCCAGATATACTCTGGGGCCAACGTCCTGACTTTC. V gene TRBV5-1 combines with J gene TRBJ2-6; no definite D call. The germline V gene encodes CDR1 SGHRS and CDR2 YFSETQ. The length of the CDR3 is 18 residues. Trimming stripped 0 bases from V and 0 bases from J, with 13 bases between.

CDR3 in amino acids: CAIGGQGRETQYF. DNA of the CDR3: TGTGCCATCGGGGGACAGGGACGAGAGACCCAGTACTTC. The chain combines TRBV10-3 with TRBJ2-5; 9 bases map to TRBD1. There are 13 residues in the CDR3. From germline, CDR1 is ENHRY and CDR2 SYGVKD. J lost 4 bases, V lost 8 bases, and 5 bases had no gene match.

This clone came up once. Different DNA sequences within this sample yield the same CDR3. Written as DNA, the CDR3 is TGTGCCATCAGTGCTCGGACAGGCCAAGAGACCCAGTACTTC. It is translated as CAISARTGQETQYF. The rearrangement uses TRBV10-3 and TRBJ2-5; 7 bases line up with TRBD1. Trimming cost V 4 bases and J 1 base; bases outside gene matches: 3. CDR1 is ENHRY, CDR2 SYGVKD, per germline. CDR3 length: 14 residues.

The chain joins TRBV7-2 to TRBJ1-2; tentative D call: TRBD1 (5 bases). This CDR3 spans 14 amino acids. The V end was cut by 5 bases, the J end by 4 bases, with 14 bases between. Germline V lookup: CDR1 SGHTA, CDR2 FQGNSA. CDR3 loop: CASSPADNRYGYTF. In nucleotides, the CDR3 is TGTGCCAGCAGCCCAGCGGACAACCGCTATGGCTACACCTTC.

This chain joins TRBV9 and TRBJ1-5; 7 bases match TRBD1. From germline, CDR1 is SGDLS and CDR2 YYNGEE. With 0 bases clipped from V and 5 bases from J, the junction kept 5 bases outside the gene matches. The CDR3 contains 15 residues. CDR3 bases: TGTGCCAGCAGCGTAGGACAGGGTATGTATCAGCCCCAGCATTTT. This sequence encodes CASSVGQGMYQPQHF.

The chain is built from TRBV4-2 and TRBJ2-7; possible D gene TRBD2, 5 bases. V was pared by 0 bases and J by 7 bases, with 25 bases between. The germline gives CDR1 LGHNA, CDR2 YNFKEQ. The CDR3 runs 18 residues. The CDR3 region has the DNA TGTGCCAGCAGCCAAGATATTGGGCAACTGGTCGGGAAAGGGGAGCAGTACTTC. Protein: CASSQDIGQLVGKGEQYF.

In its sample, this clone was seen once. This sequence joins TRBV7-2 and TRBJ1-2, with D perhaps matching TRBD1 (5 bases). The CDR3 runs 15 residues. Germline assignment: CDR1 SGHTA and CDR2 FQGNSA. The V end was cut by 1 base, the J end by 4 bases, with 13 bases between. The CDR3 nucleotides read TGTGCCAGCAGCTTAGTCGGAGACAGCAGCTATGGCTACACCTTC. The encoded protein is CASSLVGDSSYGYTF. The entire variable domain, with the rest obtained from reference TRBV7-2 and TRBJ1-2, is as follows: GAGVSQSPSNKVTEKGKDVELRCDPISGHTALYWYRQSLGQGLEFLIYFQGNSAPDKSGLPSDRFSAERTGGSVSTLTIQRTQQEDSAVYLCASSLVGDSSYGYTFGSGTRLTVV.

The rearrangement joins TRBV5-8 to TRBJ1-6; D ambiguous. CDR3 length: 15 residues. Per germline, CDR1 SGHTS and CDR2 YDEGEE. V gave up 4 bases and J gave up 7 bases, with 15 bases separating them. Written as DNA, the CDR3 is TGTGCCAGCAGCCCAGAGACCAGTAGGAATTCACCCCTCCACTTT. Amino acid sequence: CASSPETSRNSPLHF.

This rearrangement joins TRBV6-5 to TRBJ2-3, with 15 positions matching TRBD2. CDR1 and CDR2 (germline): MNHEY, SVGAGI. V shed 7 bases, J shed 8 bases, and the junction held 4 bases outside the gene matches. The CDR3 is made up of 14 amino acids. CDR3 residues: CASIPGLAGGTQYF. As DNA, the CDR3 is TGTGCCAGCATCCCGGGACTAGCGGGAGGTACGCAGTATTTT.

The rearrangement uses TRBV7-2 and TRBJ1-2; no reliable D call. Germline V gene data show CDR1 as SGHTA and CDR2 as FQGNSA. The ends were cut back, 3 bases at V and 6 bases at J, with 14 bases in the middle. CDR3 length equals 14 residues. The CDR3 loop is CASSFTSSFDGYTF. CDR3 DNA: TGTGCCAGCAGCTTCACCTCATCGTTTGATGGCTACACCTTC.

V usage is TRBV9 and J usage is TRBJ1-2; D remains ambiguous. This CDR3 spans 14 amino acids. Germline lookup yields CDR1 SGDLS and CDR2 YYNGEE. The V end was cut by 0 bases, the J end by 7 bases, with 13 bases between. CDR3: CASSVDWVMGGYTF. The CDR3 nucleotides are TGTGCCAGCAGCGTAGATTGGGTAATGGGTGGCTACACCTTC.

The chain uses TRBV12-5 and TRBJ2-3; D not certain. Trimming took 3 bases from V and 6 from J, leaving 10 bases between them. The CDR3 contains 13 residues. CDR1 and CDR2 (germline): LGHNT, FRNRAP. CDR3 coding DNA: TGTGCTAGTGGTTTTCTGGACCGTGATACGCAGTATTTT. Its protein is CASGFLDRDTQYF. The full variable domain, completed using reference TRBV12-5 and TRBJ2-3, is DARVTQTPRHKVTEMGQEVTMRCQPILGHNTVFWYRQTMMQGLELLAYFRNRAPLDDSGMPKDRFSAEMPDATLATLKIQPSEPRDSAVYFCASGFLDRDTQYFGPGTRLTVL.

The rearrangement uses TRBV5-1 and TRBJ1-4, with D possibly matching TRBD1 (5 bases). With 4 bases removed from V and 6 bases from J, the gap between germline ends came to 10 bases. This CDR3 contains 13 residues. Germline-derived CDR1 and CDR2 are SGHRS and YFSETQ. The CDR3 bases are TGCGCCAGCAGCCCGGGGGATTATGAAAAACTGTTTTTT. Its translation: CASSPGDYEKLFF.

The DNA of the CDR3 is TGTGCCAGCAGCCCGGACAGGTCCCTTCGTGGCTACACCTTC. Protein sequence: CASSPDRSLRGYTF. The J gene is TRBJ1-2, the V gene TRBV5-6, with 7 bases aligning to TRBD1. The CDR3 consists of 14 residues. Germline V gene lookup returns CDR1 SGHDT and CDR2 YYEEEE. V gave up 4 bases and J gave up 7 bases; unmatched junction bases: 10.

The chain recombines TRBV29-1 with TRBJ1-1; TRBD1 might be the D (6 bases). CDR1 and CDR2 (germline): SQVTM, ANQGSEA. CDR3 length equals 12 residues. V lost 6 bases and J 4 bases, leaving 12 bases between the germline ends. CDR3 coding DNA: TGCAGCGTAAGACAGGTCCTCACTGAAGCTTTCTTT. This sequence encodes CSVRQVLTEAFF.

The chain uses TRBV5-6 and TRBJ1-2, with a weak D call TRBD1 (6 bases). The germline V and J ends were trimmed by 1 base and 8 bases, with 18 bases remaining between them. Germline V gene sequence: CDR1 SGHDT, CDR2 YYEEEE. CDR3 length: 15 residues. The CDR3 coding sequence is TGTGCCAGCAGCTTGTTCTTCTCAGGGGTGGAAGGCTACACCTTC. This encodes CASSLFFSGVEGYTF.